This TCR beta chain was retrieved from a study of T cell repertoires in cytomegalovirus infection. Overall study context: The public TCR beta signatures pointed to both CMV infection and matching HLA type.

The CDR3 is 17 residues long. CDR1 is MNHEY and CDR2 is SVGEGT in the germline V gene. The V and J ends lost 2 bases and 0 bases, in that order; junction bases with no gene match: 6. MiXCR, applied by TCRdb to the reads, yields one record per CDR3 protein. The sample includes about 450,000 distinct CDR3 sequences, approximately 33% of them seen just once. The clonotype comes from a human donor in good health (CMV status not recorded). Some clones in this sample may be carry-over from other donors' samples. The sample comprised PBMCs. The chain carries TRBV6-2 or TRBV6-3 and TRBJ2-3, with 9 bases matching TRBD2. CDR3 protein: CASSYPDSGGSTDTQYF. CDR3 nucleotides: TGTGCCAGCAGTTACCCCGATAGCGGGGGTAGCACAGATACGCAGTATTTT.